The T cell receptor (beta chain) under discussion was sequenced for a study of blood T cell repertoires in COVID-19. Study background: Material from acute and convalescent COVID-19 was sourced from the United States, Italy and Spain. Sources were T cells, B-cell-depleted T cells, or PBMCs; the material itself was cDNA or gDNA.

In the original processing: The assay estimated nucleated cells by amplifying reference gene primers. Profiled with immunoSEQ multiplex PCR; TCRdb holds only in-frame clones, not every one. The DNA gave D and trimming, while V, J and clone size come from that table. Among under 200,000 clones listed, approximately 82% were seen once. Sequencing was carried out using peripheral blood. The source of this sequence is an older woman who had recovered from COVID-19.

This CDR3 is CASSVGIYGYTF. CDR3 DNA: TGTGCCAGCAGCGTAGGTATCTATGGCTACACCTTC. The rearrangement links TRBV9 to TRBJ1-2; D is unclear. The V gene's germline CDR1 is SGDLS and CDR2 YYNGEE. The CDR3 totals 12 residues. Trimming took off 0 bases at V and 4 bases at J, with 4 bases between the two ends.